Listed below are T cell receptor beta chains from one sample, sequenced in a study of tumor-infiltrating lymphocytes in primary liver carcinoma. A single record per CDR3 protein comes from TCRdb applying MiXCR to the multiplex PCR reads. Here the sample spans about 190,000 distinct CDR3 sequences, 85% being singletons. Material: tumor tissue from primary liver carcinoma. The receptors originated from a man aged 35-49 years with primary liver carcinoma and hepatitis B virus infection. Both conserved end residues are part of each CDR3. The D gene is left open where the match is weak. Clone size is not always given. Where it is, it says once, few, many or a class for expanded clones.

D | J | size | V | CDR3 | DNA
. | TRBJ2-3 | . | TRBV29-1 | CSVETEGVTDTQYF | TGTAGCGTCGAAACAGAGGGCGTCACAGATACGCAGTATTTT
. | TRBJ1-5 | . | TRBV20-1 | CCARAQGEQPQHF | TGCTGTGCTAGGGCCCAGGGCGAGCAACCCCAGCATTTC
. | TRBJ1-2 | . | TRBV4-1 | CACSLSTGLNYGYTF | TGCGCCTGCAGCCTCTCCACTGGACTCAACTATGGCTACACCTTC
. | TRBJ1-5 | . | TRBV29-1 | CSVIVANSPGQPQHF | TGCAGCGTTATTGTAGCGAACTCTCCTGGACAGCCACAGCATTTT
TRBD2 | TRBJ2-1 | . | TRBV10-2 | CASSGGGKQLF | TGCGCCAGCAGTGGGGGGGGAAAGCAGTTATTC
TRBD1 | TRBJ2-7 | . | TRBV6-1 | CASKEGGAVYEQYF | TGTGCCAGCAAAGAAGGGGGCGCAGTCTACGAGCAGTACTTC
TRBD1 | TRBJ2-7 | few | TRBV11-1 | CANRGKQSYEQYF | TGTGCCAACAGGGGGAAGCAATCCTACGAGCAGTATTTC
. | TRBJ2-7 | . | TRBV7-9 | CASKSENSYEQYF | TGTGCCAGCAAATCTGAGAACTCCTACGAGCAGTACTTC
. | TRBJ2-5 | . | TRBV11-2 | CASSPVGLVPDTQYF | TGTGCCAGCAGCCCCGTCGGGCTGGTTCCAGACACCCAGTACTTC
. | TRBJ2-3 | . | TRBV4-2 | CASDRESIDTQYF | TGTGCCAGCGATCGGGAGTCCATAGATACGCAGTATTTT
TRBD1 | TRBJ1-1 | . | TRBV6-6 | CASGTGGTSEALF | TGTGCCAGCGGCACAGGGGGGACTAGTGAAGCTCTCTTT
TRBD2 | TRBJ2-3 | . | TRBV4-2 | CTSSQAGSGGESTDTQYF | TGTACCAGCAGCCAAGCAGGCAGCGGGGGGGAGAGCACAGATACGCAGTATTTT
TRBD2 | TRBJ2-7 | . | TRBV6-5 | CASMRLAVGGEQYF | TGTGCCAGCATGAGACTAGCGGTAGGTGGCGAGCAATACTTC
TRBD1 | TRBJ1-1 | . | TRBV5-1 | CASSAAGGYNEALF | TGCGCCAGCAGCGCCGCAGGGGGCTATAATGAAGCTCTCTTT
. | TRBJ2-5 | . | TRBV12-3/TRBV12-4 | CASTPAGVKETQYF | TGTGCCAGCACACCCGCCGGGGTTAAAGAGACCCAGTACTTC
TRBD2 | TRBJ2-5 | . | TRBV6-4 | CASDMTSGTEETQYF | TGTGCCAGTGACATGACAAGCGGGACGGAAGAGACCCAGTACTTC
TRBD1 | TRBJ2-3 | . | TRBV5-5 | CASRSGQTISNQPQYF | TGTGCCAGCCGCTCGGGACAGACGATTAGTAATCAGCCCCAGTATTTT
TRBD2 | TRBJ2-3 | few | TRBV7-8 | CASRSPGTSGRSTQYF | TGTGCCAGCAGGTCCCCTGGGACTAGCGGGAGGAGTACGCAGTATTTT
TRBD1 | TRBJ2-2 | few | TRBV6-2/TRBV6-3 | CASSPWDSVTTGELFF | TGTGCCAGCAGTCCATGGGACAGTGTAACGACCGGGGAGCTGTTTTTT
. | TRBJ1-5 | . | TRBV4-1 | CASSPVEGSNQIQHF | TGCGCCAGCAGTCCCGTAGAGGGGAGCAATCAGATCCAGCATTTT
. | TRBJ2-5 | . | TRBV11-2 | CVRSLVAGFEYF | TGTGTCAGAAGCTTAGTCGCGGGGTTCGAGTACTTC
. | TRBJ2-7 | . | TRBV6-5 | CASSYRPRHSEQYF | TGTGCCAGCAGCTACCGGCCGAGACATAGCGAGCAGTACTTC
TRBD2 | TRBJ2-7 | . | TRBV5-6 | CASSSRELAEYEQYF | TGTGCCAGCAGCTCTAGGGAACTAGCGGAATATGAGCAGTACTTC
. | TRBJ2-1 | . | TRBV12-3/TRBV12-4 | CASQSNRQAYNERFF | TGTGCCAGCCAATCGAACAGACAAGCTTACAATGAGCGGTTCTTC